The present TCR beta chain was sequenced within a study of cytomegalovirus exposure and HLA in healthy donors. In the PCR, 60 Vbeta and 13 Jbeta primers were used. Repertoires were generated with immunoSEQ multiplex PCR, while TCRdb's copy carries only in-frame clones and drops some. The sample gives approximately 160,000 clones, approximately 79% of which show up once; roughly 1.9% is in the top ten. V lost 0 bases and J lost 3, with 6 bases in between. This CDR3 is built from 13 residues. From germline, CDR1 is KGHSH and CDR2 LQKENI. This clonotype was sampled from a human donor in good health. Input material: PBMCs. This chain connects TRBV18 to TRBJ2-7; D not resolved. The CDR3, as DNA: TGTGCCAGCTCACCACCGCTAGGCTACGAGCAGTACTTC. It encodes CASSPPLGYEQYF.